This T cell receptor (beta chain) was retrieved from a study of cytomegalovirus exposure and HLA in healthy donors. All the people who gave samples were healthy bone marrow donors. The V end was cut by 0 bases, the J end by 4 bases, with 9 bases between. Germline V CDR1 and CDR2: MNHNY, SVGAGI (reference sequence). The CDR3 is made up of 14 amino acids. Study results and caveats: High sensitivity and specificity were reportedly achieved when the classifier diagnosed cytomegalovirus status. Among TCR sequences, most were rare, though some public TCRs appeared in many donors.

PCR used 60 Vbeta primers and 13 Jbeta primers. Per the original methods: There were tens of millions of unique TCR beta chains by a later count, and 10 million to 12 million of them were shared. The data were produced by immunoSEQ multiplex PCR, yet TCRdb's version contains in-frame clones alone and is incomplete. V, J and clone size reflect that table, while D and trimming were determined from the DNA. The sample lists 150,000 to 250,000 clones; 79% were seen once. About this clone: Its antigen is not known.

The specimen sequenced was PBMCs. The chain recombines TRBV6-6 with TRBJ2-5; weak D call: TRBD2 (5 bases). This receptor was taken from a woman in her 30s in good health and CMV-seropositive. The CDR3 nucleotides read TGTGCCAGCAGTTACTCGAGGGTGGGAGAGACCCAGTACTTC. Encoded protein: CASSYSRVGETQYF.